The TCR beta chain under discussion was sequenced for a study of blood T cell repertoires in COVID-19. Study summary: The United States, Italy and Spain provided the acute and convalescent COVID-19 samples. In each case, the material was cDNA or gDNA derived from T cells, B-cell-depleted T cells, or PBMCs.

This clone was seen only a few times. In the source study's methods: From reference gene primer amplification, estimates of nucleated cell counts were derived. Data came from immunoSEQ multiplex PCR; TCRdb stores just in-frame clones and leaves some out. V, J and clone size are taken as reported in that table, and D and trimming were inferred from the DNA itself. The data contain 300,000 to 400,000 clones, about 83% of them seen just once; the ten biggest clones take up 2.5% to 3%. Per germline, CDR1 MNHEY and CDR2 SVGAGI. Deletions cut 0 bases from V and 5 bases from J, with 16 bases between. The CDR3 spans 16 residues.

The sequence was obtained from a man aged 25 to 45 with active or convalescent COVID-19. V is TRBV6-5 and J is TRBJ1-2; a weak D match, TRBD1 (6 bases). The sequenced sample consisted of peripheral blood. CDR3 in DNA: TGTGCCAGCAGTTACTCGAAAGGGGCAGGGGATTATGGCTACACCTTC. This gives the protein CASSYSKGAGDYGYTF.